Here is one T cell receptor (beta chain) with its context. The source of the sample is a study of blood T cell repertoires in COVID-19. The overall study: Spain, Italy and the United States supplied samples that represented acute and convalescent COVID-19. PBMCs, B-cell-depleted T cells, or T cells provided the cDNA or gDNA that made up the material.

Germline V CDR1 and CDR2: MGHDK, SYGVNS. The CDR3 has 13 amino acids. V gave up 3 bases and J gave up 2 bases, with 6 bases separating them. Authors' analysis steps: For nucleated cells, counts were estimated from reference gene primer amplification. The method was immunoSEQ multiplex PCR; TCRdb's version includes in-frame clones alone and lacks a portion of them. The V and J calls and clone size come from that table; D and trimming were worked out from the DNA. This sample has 380,000 or so clones; 88% occur once, and the top ten carry approximately 1%. Source material: PBMCs or T cells enriched from blood (not recorded which). The receptor was isolated from a woman between 25 and 40 years old with acute COVID-19. The V call is TRBV25-1, the J call TRBJ2-3, with D unclear. The DNA for the CDR3 is TGTGCCAGCAGTGATAGCTACACAGATACGCAGTATTTT. Amino acid sequence: CASSDSYTDTQYF.